What follows are 8 T cell receptor beta chains derived from one specimen sequenced in a study of neurological immune-mediated disorders. TCRdb ran MiXCR on the 5' RACE reads and lists one entry per CDR3 protein. The sample has roughly 52,000 distinct CDR3 sequences; 4% are singletons. Sequenced sample: CD4+ T cells from blood. These receptors came from a woman between 35 and 50 years old with multiple sclerosis.

Comments on this clonotype: No DNA is shown, since the ends of the CDR3 on it are uncertain; the CDR3 is the one TCRdb lists. V usage is TRBV5-1 and J usage is TRBJ1-5. Germline V CDR1 and CDR2: SGHRS, YFSETQ. Including both end residues, the CDR3 is 20 amino acids long. CDR3 sequence: CASSFYICSARERLDQPQHF.

This clonotype was seen repeatedly, ten times or more. The chain is built from TRBV5-1 and TRBJ1-1; D not resolved. Germline V gene lookup returns CDR1 SGHRS and CDR2 YFSETQ. The CDR3 contains 16 residues. V dropped 3 bases and J dropped 6 bases, with 21 bases sitting between them. The CDR3 protein is CASSWSPDASGAEAFF. For the CDR3, the DNA is TGCGCCAGCAGCTGGTCTCCGGACGCGTCGGGCGCTGAAGCTTTCTTT.

This clonotype was observed at least ten times. This sequence joins TRBV10-3 and TRBJ1-2; D is uncertain. Germline V gene data show CDR1 as ENHRY and CDR2 as SYGVKD. V shed 7 bases and J shed 4 bases, with 13 bases lying between them. The CDR3 contains 13 residues. This CDR3 is CAITSSPSYGYTF. The CDR3 DNA sequence: TGTGCCATCACCTCATCGCCTTCCTATGGCTACACCTTC.

The table lists this clonotype with many counts. The chain recombines TRBV20-1 with TRBJ1-1, with TRBD1 as a possible D gene (5 bases). The CDR3 covers 13 residues. V lost 4 bases and J lost 7, with 16 bases in between. Germline V gene sequence: CDR1 DFQATT, CDR2 SNEGSKA (reference sequence). This chain's CDR3 is CSAIKEGTGEAFF. The CDR3 bases are TGCAGTGCTATAAAGGAAGGGACGGGTGAAGCTTTCTTT.

This clonotype was detected ten times or more. This sequence joins TRBV6-1 and TRBJ1-1; the D is unclear. CDR3 length equals 14 residues. Trimming removed 2 bases from V and 0 bases from J, with 7 bases in between. Germline CDR1 and CDR2: MNHNS and SASEGT. The CDR3 reads CASSESDMNTEAFF. The CDR3, as DNA: TGTGCCAGCAGTGAATCAGACATGAACACTGAAGCTTTCTTT.

This clonotype was counted ten times or more. This chain uses TRBV11-3 with TRBJ2-2; TRBD1 aligns across 7 bases. Germline-derived CDR1 and CDR2 are SGHNT and YENEEA. The CDR3 totals 18 residues. V lost 1 base and J lost 2; bases outside the gene matches: 10. CDR3 protein: CASSLGDSLKINTGELFF. Written as DNA, the CDR3 is TGTGCCAGCAGCTTAGGGGACAGTCTAAAAATTAACACCGGGGAGCTGTTTTTT.

Ten or more counts support this clonotype. V and J are TRBV5-1 and TRBJ1-1, with TRBD1 matching over 9 bases. Per germline, CDR1 SGHRS and CDR2 YFSETQ. The length of the CDR3 is 14 residues. V lost 4 bases and J lost 4; bases outside the gene matches: 5. The CDR3 DNA reads TGCGCCAGCAGCCTAACAGGGGGCACCACTGAAGCTTTCTTT. Amino acids: CASSLTGGTTEAFF.

This clonotype occurred many times. The gene calls are TRBV7-9 and TRBJ2-7; tentative D call: TRBD1 (6 bases). V was trimmed by 2 bases and J by 2 bases, leaving 10 bases between them. CDR3 length equals 14 residues. The germline CDR1 and CDR2 sequences are SEHNR and FQNEAQ (reference sequence). The CDR3 region is CASSLSQGPYEQYF. DNA for the CDR3: TGTGCCAGCAGCTTATCTCAGGGGCCCTACGAGCAGTACTTC.